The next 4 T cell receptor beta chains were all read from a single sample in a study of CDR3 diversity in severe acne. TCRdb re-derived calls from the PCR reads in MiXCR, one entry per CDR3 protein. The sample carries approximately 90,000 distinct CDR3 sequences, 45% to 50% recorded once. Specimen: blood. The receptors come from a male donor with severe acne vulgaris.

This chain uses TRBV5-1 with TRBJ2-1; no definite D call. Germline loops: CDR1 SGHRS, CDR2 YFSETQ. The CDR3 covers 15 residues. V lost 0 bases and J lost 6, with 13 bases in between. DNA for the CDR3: TGCGCCAGCAGCTTGGAAGGGAACCCCTTCAATGAGCAGTTCTTC. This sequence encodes CASSLEGNPFNEQFF.

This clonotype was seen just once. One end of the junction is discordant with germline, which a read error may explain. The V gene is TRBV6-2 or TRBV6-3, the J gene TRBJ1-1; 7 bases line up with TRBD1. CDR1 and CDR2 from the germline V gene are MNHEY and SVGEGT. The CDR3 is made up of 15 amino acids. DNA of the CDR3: TGTGCCAGCAGTTACTCTGGGACAGTGACGGATGAAGTTTTCTTT. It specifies CASSYSGTVTDEVFF.

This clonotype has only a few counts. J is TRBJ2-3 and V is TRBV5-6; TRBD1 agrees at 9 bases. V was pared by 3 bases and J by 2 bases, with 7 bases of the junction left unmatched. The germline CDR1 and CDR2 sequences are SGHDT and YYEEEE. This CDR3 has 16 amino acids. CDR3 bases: TGTGCCAGCAGCTCTCCGGGACAGGGCCCCACAGATACGCAGTATTTT. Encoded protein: CASSSPGQGPTDTQYF. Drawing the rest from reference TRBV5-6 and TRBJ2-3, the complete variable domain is DAGVTQSPTHLIKTRGQQVTLRCSPKSGHDTVSWYQQALGQGPQFIFQYYEEEERQRGNFPDRFSGHQFPNYSSELNVNALLLGDSALYLCASSSPGQGPTDTQYFGPGTRLTVL.

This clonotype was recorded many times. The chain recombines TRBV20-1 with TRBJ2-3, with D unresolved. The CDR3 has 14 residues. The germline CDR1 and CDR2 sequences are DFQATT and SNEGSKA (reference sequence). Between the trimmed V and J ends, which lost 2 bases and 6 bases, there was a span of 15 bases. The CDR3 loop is CSARRHKLGDTQYF. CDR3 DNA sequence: TGCAGTGCTAGAAGACACAAATTGGGGGATACGCAGTATTTT.